This is a list of T cell receptor beta chains from one sample in a study of T cell repertoires in cytomegalovirus infection. Their antigens remain unidentified. TCRdb re-analysed the reads in MiXCR, keeping a single row per CDR3 protein. This sample has about a million distinct CDR3 sequences; approximately 32% occur once, and the top ten carry around 15%. This sample comprised cultured CD8+ T cells from PBMCs, obtained from culture after CMV antigen stimulation. The receptor set was obtained from a human donor in good health (CMV status not recorded). Some clones in this sample may be carry-over from other donors' samples. Both conserved end residues are part of each CDR3. The D gene is left open where the match is weak. Expanded clones get a size class; other rows say once, few or many, or leave the size out.

d_gene: NA; j_gene: TRBJ2-3; abundance: NA; v_gene: TRBV12-3/TRBV12-4; CDR3nt: TGTGCCAGCAGCCCTCCGGGCCTGGGGAGAGATACGCAGTATTTT; CDR3aa: CASSPPGLGRDTQYF
d_gene: NA; j_gene: TRBJ2-1; abundance: NA; v_gene: TRBV2; CDR3nt: TGTGCCAGCAGTGAAGCTCCCCCCGGGCTTAACGAGTACAATGAGCAGTTCTTC; CDR3aa: CASSEAPPGLNEYNEQFF
d_gene: NA; j_gene: TRBJ1-2; abundance: NA; v_gene: TRBV7-9; CDR3nt: TGTGCCAGCAGCTTTGGCTCTATGGAAAGGGGCTACACCTTC; CDR3aa: CASSFGSMERGYTF
d_gene: TRBD1; j_gene: TRBJ2-1; abundance: NA; v_gene: TRBV7-6; CDR3nt: TGTGCCAGCAGCTTATCGAGGACAGGGCATGAGCAGTTCTTC; CDR3aa: CASSLSRTGHEQFF
d_gene: NA; j_gene: TRBJ2-4; abundance: few; v_gene: TRBV23-1; CDR3nt: TGCGCCATACCAGGATTACTAGCCAAAAACATTCAGTACTTC; CDR3aa: CAIPGLLAKNIQYF
d_gene: TRBD1; j_gene: TRBJ2-2; abundance: NA; v_gene: TRBV24-1; CDR3nt: TGTGCCACCAGTGACTCGACAGGGTGGGAGCTGTTTTTT; CDR3aa: CATSDSTGWELFF
d_gene: NA; j_gene: TRBJ2-1; abundance: few; v_gene: TRBV5-1; CDR3nt: TGCGCCAGCAGCTTGGTTTTGCGGGGAAACTACAATGAGCAGTTCTTC; CDR3aa: CASSLVLRGNYNEQFF
d_gene: TRBD1; j_gene: TRBJ1-1; abundance: once; v_gene: TRBV5-1; CDR3nt: TGCGCCAGCAGCAACCGACAGGGGATGCTAACTGAAGCTTTCTTT; CDR3aa: CASSNRQGMLTEAFF
d_gene: TRBD2; j_gene: TRBJ2-2; abundance: NA; v_gene: TRBV2; CDR3nt: TGTGCCAGCCTAGGACTAGCGGAAACCACCGGGGAGCTGTTTTTT; CDR3aa: CASLGLAETTGELFF
d_gene: TRBD1; j_gene: TRBJ2-1; abundance: NA; v_gene: TRBV5-1; CDR3nt: TGCGCCAGCAGCAAGGACAGGGGTCCCGTTTCCTACAATGAGCAGTTCTTC; CDR3aa: CASSKDRGPVSYNEQFF
d_gene: TRBD1; j_gene: TRBJ2-7; abundance: NA; v_gene: TRBV5-4; CDR3nt: TGTGCCAGCAGCCCTGACAGGGAACAGTACCCCTACGAGCAGTACTTC; CDR3aa: CASSPDREQYPYEQYF
d_gene: NA; j_gene: TRBJ1-2; abundance: NA; v_gene: TRBV7-9; CDR3nt: TGTGCCAGCAACCGGAGGGGGGATGGCTACACCTTC; CDR3aa: CASNRRGDGYTF
d_gene: NA; j_gene: TRBJ1-2; abundance: many; v_gene: TRBV7-9; CDR3nt: TGTGCCAGCAGCTCTCCGGGACTTAATGGCTACACCTTC; CDR3aa: CASSSPGLNGYTF
d_gene: NA; j_gene: TRBJ2-1; abundance: NA; v_gene: TRBV6-2/TRBV6-3; CDR3nt: TGTGCCAGCGGCACCCCTGAGCAGTTCTTC; CDR3aa: CASGTPEQFF
d_gene: NA; j_gene: TRBJ2-7; abundance: NA; v_gene: TRBV19; CDR3nt: TGTGCCAGTAGTATAGTCAGAACAGCCGTAAAGGAGCAGTACTTC; CDR3aa: CASSIVRTAVKEQYF
d_gene: NA; j_gene: TRBJ2-1; abundance: few; v_gene: TRBV28; CDR3nt: TGTGCCAGCAGTTTCAACAGGGTTGGCATTAACTCCTACAATGAGCAGTTCTTC; CDR3aa: CASSFNRVGINSYNEQFF
d_gene: NA; j_gene: TRBJ1-1; abundance: NA; v_gene: TRBV29-1; CDR3nt: TGCAGCGTTGAGATGGTTTGGGCAGGACAGAACACTGAAGCTTTCTTT; CDR3aa: CSVEMVWAGQNTEAFF
d_gene: NA; j_gene: TRBJ1-6; abundance: NA; v_gene: TRBV27; CDR3nt: TGTGCCAGCAGTCCACGGGACGGCAGGATTCCCCTCCACTTT; CDR3aa: CASSPRDGRIPLHF
d_gene: TRBD1; j_gene: TRBJ2-1; abundance: few; v_gene: TRBV7-6; CDR3nt: TGTGCCAGCAGCTTCGGACAGGGTCGGGGGAATGAGCAGTTCTTC; CDR3aa: CASSFGQGRGNEQFF
d_gene: NA; j_gene: TRBJ2-1; abundance: few; v_gene: TRBV9; CDR3nt: TGTGCCAGCAGCGTAGGAACAGGGCCTTACAATGAGCAGTTCTTC; CDR3aa: CASSVGTGPYNEQFF
d_gene: TRBD2; j_gene: TRBJ2-2; abundance: NA; v_gene: TRBV5-6; CDR3nt: TGTGCCAGCAGCTCGGGGGGTGTCATACCCGGGTCGAACACCGGGGAGCTGTTTTTT; CDR3aa: CASSSGGVIPGSNTGELFF
d_gene: TRBD2; j_gene: TRBJ2-3; abundance: NA; v_gene: TRBV19; CDR3nt: TGTGCCAGTAGTATATTTTCGCGGGGGGGATACACAGATACGCAGTATTTT; CDR3aa: CASSIFSRGGYTDTQYF
d_gene: NA; j_gene: TRBJ2-1; abundance: NA; v_gene: TRBV13; CDR3nt: TGTGCCAGCAGCGCCGCCGGGATCAACCGGTACAATGAGCAGTTCTTC; CDR3aa: CASSAAGINRYNEQFF
d_gene: NA; j_gene: TRBJ2-2; abundance: many; v_gene: TRBV12-3/TRBV12-4; CDR3nt: TGTGCCAGCAGTTCCTCGGGGGGCGCGAACACCGGGGAGCTGTTTTTT; CDR3aa: CASSSSGGANTGELFF
d_gene: NA; j_gene: TRBJ2-2; abundance: NA; v_gene: TRBV14; CDR3nt: TGTGCCAGCAGCCCCGGTCGAATTGCCGGGGAGCTGTTTTTT; CDR3aa: CASSPGRIAGELFF
d_gene: NA; j_gene: TRBJ2-3; abundance: once; v_gene: TRBV6-7; CDR3nt: TGTGCCAACATTACCTTCCGTCGGGGGCGCGGAGTCACAGATACGCAGTATTTT; CDR3aa: CANITFRRGRGVTDTQYF
d_gene: NA; j_gene: TRBJ2-2; abundance: NA; v_gene: TRBV7-9; CDR3nt: TGTGCCAGCAGCGAAAGGTTGGGGGCCGGGGAGCTGTTTTTT; CDR3aa: CASSERLGAGELFF
d_gene: NA; j_gene: TRBJ2-3; abundance: NA; v_gene: TRBV5-6; CDR3nt: TGTGCCAGCAGCTTGCGGAGGGGCGTGGAAACAGATACGCAGTATTTT; CDR3aa: CASSLRRGVETDTQYF
d_gene: NA; j_gene: TRBJ1-4; abundance: once; v_gene: TRBV7-9; CDR3nt: TGTGCCAGCAGCTTAGGGACAGAGCGAAATGAAAAACTGTTTTTT; CDR3aa: CASSLGTERNEKLFF
d_gene: NA; j_gene: TRBJ2-1; abundance: few; v_gene: TRBV7-8; CDR3nt: TGTGCCAGCAGCTCCAGGGGGGGCTACTACAATGAGCAGTTCTTC; CDR3aa: CASSSRGGYYNEQFF
d_gene: NA; j_gene: TRBJ2-7; abundance: few; v_gene: TRBV6-1; CDR3nt: TGTGCCAGCAGTGAACTTCAGGCGCCTACATCCTACGAGCAGTACTTC; CDR3aa: CASSELQAPTSYEQYF
d_gene: TRBD1; j_gene: TRBJ1-5; abundance: NA; v_gene: TRBV4-3; CDR3nt: TGCGCCAGCAGCCGCCCCCGGCCGCCGGGACAGGGTTATAGCAATCAGCCCCAGCATTTT; CDR3aa: CASSRPRPPGQGYSNQPQHF
d_gene: NA; j_gene: TRBJ2-1; abundance: many; v_gene: TRBV19; CDR3nt: TGTGCCAGTAGTATGGGTCTGGAGCAGTTCTTC; CDR3aa: CASSMGLEQFF
d_gene: NA; j_gene: TRBJ1-2; abundance: NA; v_gene: TRBV27; CDR3nt: TGTGCCAGCAGTCTAGGGACCCACCCCAACTATGGCTACACCTTC; CDR3aa: CASSLGTHPNYGYTF
d_gene: NA; j_gene: TRBJ1-1; abundance: many; v_gene: TRBV7-2; CDR3nt: TGTGCCAGCAGCTTAGAGTTGGGGTTCACTGAAGCTTTCTTT; CDR3aa: CASSLELGFTEAFF
d_gene: NA; j_gene: TRBJ1-1; abundance: NA; v_gene: TRBV11-2; CDR3nt: TGTGCCAGCAGCTTTACCCGGGCCAGTGAAGCTTTCTTT; CDR3aa: CASSFTRASEAFF
d_gene: NA; j_gene: TRBJ2-7; abundance: few; v_gene: TRBV25-1; CDR3nt: TGTGCCAGCAGTTCCGGGGCGGAGGAGTACTTC; CDR3aa: CASSSGAEEYF
d_gene: NA; j_gene: TRBJ1-2; abundance: many; v_gene: TRBV12-3/TRBV12-4; CDR3nt: TGTGCCAGCAGTTTCGGCGGACCCTATGGCTACACCTTC; CDR3aa: CASSFGGPYGYTF
d_gene: TRBD1; j_gene: TRBJ1-3; abundance: NA; v_gene: TRBV27; CDR3nt: TGTGCCAGCAGTTTAAGTCAGGGGGCTGGAAACACCATATATTTT; CDR3aa: CASSLSQGAGNTIYF
d_gene: NA; j_gene: TRBJ2-1; abundance: few; v_gene: TRBV6-1; CDR3nt: TGTGCCAGCCGGACCCCAGGGCCTTACAATGAGCAGTTCTTC; CDR3aa: CASRTPGPYNEQFF
d_gene: NA; j_gene: TRBJ1-1; abundance: NA; v_gene: TRBV14; CDR3nt: TGTGCCAGCAGCCAAGACCGCCCCGTCTTT; CDR3aa: CASSQDRPVF
d_gene: NA; j_gene: TRBJ1-1; abundance: NA; v_gene: TRBV27; CDR3nt: TGTGTCAGCAGTTTCGGGGGGCTGAACACTGAAGCTTTCTTT; CDR3aa: CVSSFGGLNTEAFF
d_gene: NA; j_gene: TRBJ2-2; abundance: NA; v_gene: TRBV27; CDR3nt: TGTGCCAGCAGTTTATCGCCCCCGGGGTACACCGGGGAGCTGTTTTTT; CDR3aa: CASSLSPPGYTGELFF
d_gene: TRBD2; j_gene: TRBJ2-1; abundance: many; v_gene: TRBV7-2; CDR3nt: TGTGCCAGCAGCCCCTTCCCGCTAGCGGAGCTACTCAATGAGCAGTTCTTC; CDR3aa: CASSPFPLAELLNEQFF
d_gene: NA; j_gene: TRBJ2-7; abundance: NA; v_gene: TRBV9; CDR3nt: TGTGCCAGCAGCGTTGACGCTTCCTACGAGCAGTACTTC; CDR3aa: CASSVDASYEQYF
d_gene: NA; j_gene: TRBJ1-5; abundance: few; v_gene: TRBV6-6; CDR3nt: TGTGCCAGCAGTTATATAGTAGTCTTGAATCAGCCCCAGCATTTT; CDR3aa: CASSYIVVLNQPQHF
d_gene: NA; j_gene: TRBJ2-3; abundance: few; v_gene: TRBV4-3; CDR3nt: TGCGCCAGCAGCCGAGAGGCAGGGGTCACAGATACGCAGTATTTT; CDR3aa: CASSREAGVTDTQYF
d_gene: NA; j_gene: TRBJ2-1; abundance: NA; v_gene: TRBV4-1; CDR3nt: TGCGCCAGCAGCCTTCTAACTAGTCGCTCCTACAATGAGCAGTTCTTC; CDR3aa: CASSLLTSRSYNEQFF
d_gene: NA; j_gene: TRBJ2-1; abundance: once; v_gene: TRBV29-1; CDR3nt: TGCAGCGTACGGGGGGCCATTTCGAATGAGCAGTTCTTC; CDR3aa: CSVRGAISNEQFF
d_gene: TRBD1; j_gene: TRBJ2-7; abundance: NA; v_gene: TRBV6-1; CDR3nt: TGTACCAGCGTTTTGGGACAGGACCCTTACGAGCAGTACTTC; CDR3aa: CTSVLGQDPYEQYF
d_gene: TRBD1; j_gene: TRBJ1-4; abundance: few; v_gene: TRBV7-9; CDR3nt: TGTGCCAGCAGCCTCACGACAGGGGGGAATGAAAAACTGTTTTTT; CDR3aa: CASSLTTGGNEKLFF
d_gene: TRBD1; j_gene: TRBJ1-2; abundance: few; v_gene: TRBV25-1; CDR3nt: TGTGCCAGCAGTGAGACAGGGTTTGGCTACACCTTC; CDR3aa: CASSETGFGYTF